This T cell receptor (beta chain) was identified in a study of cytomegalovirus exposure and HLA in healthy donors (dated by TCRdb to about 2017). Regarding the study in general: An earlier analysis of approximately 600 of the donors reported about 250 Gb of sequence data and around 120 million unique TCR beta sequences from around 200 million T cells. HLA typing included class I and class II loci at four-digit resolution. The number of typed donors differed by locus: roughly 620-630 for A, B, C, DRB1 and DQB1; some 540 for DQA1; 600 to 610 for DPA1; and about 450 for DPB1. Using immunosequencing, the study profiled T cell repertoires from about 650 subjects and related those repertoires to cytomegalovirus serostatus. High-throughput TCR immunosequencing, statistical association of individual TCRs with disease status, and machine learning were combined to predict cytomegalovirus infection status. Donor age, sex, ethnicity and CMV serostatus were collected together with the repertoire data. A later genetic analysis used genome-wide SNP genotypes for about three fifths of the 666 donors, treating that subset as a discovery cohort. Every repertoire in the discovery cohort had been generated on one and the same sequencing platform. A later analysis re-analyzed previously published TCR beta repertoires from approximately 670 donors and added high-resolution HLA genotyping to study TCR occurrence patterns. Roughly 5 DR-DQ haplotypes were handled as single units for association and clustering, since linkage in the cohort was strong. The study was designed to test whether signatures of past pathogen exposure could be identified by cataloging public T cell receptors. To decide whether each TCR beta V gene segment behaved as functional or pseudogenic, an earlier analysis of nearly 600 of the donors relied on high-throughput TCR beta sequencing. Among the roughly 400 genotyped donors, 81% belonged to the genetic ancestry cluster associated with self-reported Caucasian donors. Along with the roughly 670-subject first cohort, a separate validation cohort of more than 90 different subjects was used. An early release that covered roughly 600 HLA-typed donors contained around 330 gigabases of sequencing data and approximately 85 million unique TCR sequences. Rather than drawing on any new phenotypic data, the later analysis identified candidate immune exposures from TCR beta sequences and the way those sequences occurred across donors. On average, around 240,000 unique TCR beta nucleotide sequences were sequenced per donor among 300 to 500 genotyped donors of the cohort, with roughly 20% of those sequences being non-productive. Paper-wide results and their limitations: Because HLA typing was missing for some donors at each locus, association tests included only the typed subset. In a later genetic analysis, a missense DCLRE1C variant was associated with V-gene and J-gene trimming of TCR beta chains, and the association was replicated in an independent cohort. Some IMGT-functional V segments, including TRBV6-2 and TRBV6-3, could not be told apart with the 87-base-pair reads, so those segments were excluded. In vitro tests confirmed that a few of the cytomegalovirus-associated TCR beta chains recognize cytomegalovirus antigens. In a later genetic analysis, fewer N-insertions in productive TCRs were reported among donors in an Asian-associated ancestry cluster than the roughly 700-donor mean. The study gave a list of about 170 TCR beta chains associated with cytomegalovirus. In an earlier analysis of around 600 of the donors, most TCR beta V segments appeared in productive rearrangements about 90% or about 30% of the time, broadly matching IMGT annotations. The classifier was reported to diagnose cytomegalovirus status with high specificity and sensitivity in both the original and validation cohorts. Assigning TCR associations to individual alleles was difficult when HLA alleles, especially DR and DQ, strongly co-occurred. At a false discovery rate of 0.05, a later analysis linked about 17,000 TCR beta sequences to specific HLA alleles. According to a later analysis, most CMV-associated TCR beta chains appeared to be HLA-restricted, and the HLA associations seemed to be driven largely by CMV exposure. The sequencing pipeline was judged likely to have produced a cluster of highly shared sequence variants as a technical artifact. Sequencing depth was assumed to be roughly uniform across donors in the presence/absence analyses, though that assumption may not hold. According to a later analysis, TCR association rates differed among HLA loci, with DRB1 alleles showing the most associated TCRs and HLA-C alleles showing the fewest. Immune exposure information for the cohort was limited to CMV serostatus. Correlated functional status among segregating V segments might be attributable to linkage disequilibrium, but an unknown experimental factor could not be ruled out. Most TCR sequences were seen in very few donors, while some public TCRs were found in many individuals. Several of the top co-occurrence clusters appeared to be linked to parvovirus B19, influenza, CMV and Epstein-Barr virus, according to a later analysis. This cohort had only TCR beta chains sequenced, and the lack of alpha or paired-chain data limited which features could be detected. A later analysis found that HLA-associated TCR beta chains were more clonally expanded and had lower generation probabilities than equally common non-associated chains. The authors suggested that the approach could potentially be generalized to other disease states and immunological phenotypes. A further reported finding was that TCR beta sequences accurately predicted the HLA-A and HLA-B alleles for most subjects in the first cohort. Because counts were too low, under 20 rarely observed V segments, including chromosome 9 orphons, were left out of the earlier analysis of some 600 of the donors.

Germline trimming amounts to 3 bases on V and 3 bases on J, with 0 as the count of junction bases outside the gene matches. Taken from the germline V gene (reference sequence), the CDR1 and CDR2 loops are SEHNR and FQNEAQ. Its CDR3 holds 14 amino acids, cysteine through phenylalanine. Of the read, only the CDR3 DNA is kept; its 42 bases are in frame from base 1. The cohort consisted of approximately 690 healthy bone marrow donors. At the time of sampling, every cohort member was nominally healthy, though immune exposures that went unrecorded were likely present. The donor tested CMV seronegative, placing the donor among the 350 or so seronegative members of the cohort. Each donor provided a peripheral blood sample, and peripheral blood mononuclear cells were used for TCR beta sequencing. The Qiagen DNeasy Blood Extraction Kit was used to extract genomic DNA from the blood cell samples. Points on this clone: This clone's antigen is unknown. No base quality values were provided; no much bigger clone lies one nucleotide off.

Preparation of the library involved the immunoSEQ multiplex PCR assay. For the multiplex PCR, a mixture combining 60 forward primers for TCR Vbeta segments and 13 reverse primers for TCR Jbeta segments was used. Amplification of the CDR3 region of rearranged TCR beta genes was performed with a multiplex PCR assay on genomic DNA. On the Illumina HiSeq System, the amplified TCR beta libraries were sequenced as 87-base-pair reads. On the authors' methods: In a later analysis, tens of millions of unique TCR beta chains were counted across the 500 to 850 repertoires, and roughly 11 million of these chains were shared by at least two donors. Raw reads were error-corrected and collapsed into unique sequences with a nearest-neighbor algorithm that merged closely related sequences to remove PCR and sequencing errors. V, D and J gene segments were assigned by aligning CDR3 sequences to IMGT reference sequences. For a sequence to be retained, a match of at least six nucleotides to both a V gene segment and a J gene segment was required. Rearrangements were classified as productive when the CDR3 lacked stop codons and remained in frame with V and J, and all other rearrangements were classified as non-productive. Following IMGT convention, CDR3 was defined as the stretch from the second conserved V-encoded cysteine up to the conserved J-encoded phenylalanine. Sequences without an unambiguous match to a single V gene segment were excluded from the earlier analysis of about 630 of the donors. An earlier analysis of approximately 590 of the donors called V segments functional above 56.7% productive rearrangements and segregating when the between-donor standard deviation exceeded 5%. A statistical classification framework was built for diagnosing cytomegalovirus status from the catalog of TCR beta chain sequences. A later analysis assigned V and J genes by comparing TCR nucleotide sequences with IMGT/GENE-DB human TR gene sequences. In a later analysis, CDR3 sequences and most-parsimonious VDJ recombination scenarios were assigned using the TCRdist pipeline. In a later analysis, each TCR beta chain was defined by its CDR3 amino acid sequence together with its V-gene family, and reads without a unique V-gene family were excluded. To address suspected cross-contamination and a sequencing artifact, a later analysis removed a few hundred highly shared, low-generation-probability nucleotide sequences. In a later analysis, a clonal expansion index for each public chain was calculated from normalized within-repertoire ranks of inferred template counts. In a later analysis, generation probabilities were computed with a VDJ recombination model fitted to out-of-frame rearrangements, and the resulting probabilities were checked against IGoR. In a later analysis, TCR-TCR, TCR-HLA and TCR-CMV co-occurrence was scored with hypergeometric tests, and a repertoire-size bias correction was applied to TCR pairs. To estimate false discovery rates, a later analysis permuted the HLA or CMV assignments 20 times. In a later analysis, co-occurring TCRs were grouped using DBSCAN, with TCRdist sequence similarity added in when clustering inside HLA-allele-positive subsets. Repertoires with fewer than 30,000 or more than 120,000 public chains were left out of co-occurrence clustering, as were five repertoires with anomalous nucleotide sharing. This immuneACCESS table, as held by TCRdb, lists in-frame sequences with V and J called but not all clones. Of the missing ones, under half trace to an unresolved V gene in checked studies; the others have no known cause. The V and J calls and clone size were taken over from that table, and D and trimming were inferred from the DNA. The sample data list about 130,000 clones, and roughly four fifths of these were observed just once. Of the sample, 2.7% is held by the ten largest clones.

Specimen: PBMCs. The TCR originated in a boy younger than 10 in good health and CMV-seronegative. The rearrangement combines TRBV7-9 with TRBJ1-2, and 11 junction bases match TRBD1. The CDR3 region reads CASSLGQGDYGYTF. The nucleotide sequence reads TGTGCCAGCAGCTTGGGACAGGGGGACTATGGCTACACCTTC.